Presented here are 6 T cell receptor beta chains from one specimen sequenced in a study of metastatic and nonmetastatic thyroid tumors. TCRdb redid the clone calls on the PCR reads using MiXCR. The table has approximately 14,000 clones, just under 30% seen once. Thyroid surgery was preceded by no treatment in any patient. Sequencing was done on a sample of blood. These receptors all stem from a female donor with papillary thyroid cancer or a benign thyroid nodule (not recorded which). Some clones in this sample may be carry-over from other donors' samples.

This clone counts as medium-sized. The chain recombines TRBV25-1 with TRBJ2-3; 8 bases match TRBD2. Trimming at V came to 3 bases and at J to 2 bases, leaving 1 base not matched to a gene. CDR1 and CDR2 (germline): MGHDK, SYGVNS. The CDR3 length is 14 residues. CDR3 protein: CASSERGVTDTQYF. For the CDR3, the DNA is TGTGCCAGCAGTGAGCGGGGGGTCACAGATACGCAGTATTTT.

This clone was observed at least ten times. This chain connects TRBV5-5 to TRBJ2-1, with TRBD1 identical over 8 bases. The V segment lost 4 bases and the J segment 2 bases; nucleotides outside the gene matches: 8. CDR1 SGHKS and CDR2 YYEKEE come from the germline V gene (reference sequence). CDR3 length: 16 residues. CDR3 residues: CASSPAGGLTYNEQFF. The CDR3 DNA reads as TGTGCCAGCAGCCCGGCAGGGGGCCTAACCTACAATGAGCAGTTCTTC.

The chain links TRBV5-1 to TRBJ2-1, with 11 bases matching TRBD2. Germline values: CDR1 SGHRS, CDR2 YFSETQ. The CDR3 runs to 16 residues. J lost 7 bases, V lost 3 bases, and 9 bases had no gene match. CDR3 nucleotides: TGCGCCAGCAGCTCCGCTTTAACTAGCGGGAGTAATGAGCAGTTCTTC. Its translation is CASSSALTSGSNEQFF. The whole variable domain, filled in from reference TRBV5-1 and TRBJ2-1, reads KAGVTQTPRYLIKTRGQQVTLSCSPISGHRSVSWYQQTPGQGLQFLFEYFSETQRNKGNFPGRFSGRQFSNSRSEMNVSTLELGDSALYLCASSSALTSGSNEQFFGPGTRLTVL.

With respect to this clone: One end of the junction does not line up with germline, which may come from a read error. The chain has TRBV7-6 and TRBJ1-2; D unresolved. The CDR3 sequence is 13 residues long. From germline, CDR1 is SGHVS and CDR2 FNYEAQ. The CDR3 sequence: CASSPSWNYRYTF. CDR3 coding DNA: TGTGCCAGCAGCCCCTCATGGAACTATCGCTACACCTTC.

This chain's CDR3 is CASSRLLHRDRTHEQYF. In nucleotides, the CDR3 is TGTGCCAGCAGTCGACTCCTCCACCGGGACAGGACCCACGAGCAGTACTTC. The chain uses TRBV13 and TRBJ2-7, with TRBD1 matching 8 bases. Trimming took 6 bases from V and 5 from J; bases not matched to a gene: 18. Germline V CDR1 and CDR2: PRHDT, FYEKMQ (reference sequence). This CDR3 contains 17 residues.

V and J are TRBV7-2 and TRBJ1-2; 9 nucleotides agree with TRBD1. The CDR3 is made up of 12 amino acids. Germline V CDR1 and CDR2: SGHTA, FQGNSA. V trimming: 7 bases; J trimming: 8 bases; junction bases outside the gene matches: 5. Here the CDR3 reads CASTPTGGGYTF. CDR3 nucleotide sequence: TGTGCCAGCACCCCGACAGGGGGAGGCTACACCTTC.